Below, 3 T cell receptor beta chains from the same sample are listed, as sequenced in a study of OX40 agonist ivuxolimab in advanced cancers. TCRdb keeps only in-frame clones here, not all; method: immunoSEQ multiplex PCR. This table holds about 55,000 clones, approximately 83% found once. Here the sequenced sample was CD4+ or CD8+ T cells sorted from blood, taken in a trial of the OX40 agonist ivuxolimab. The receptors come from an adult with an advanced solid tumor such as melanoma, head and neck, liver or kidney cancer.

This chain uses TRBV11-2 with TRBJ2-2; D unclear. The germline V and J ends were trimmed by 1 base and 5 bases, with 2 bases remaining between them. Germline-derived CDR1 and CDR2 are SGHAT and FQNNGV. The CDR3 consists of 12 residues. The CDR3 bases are TGTGCCAGCAGCTTAGGGACCGGGGAGCTGTTTTTT. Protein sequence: CASSLGTGELFF.

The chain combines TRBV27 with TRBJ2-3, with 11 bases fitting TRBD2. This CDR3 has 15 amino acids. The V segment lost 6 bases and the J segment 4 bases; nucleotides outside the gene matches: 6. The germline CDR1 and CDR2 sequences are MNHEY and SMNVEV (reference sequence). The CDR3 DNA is TGTGCCAGCAGACTAACTAGCGGGGGTTCAGATACGCAGTATTTT. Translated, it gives CASRLTSGGSDTQYF.

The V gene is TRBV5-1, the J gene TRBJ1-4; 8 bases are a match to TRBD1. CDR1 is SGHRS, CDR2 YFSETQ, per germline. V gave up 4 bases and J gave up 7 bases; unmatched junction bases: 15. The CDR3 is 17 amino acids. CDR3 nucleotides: TGCGCCAGCAGCCCCAGGGGGCGGGGGATTCAAGCTGAAAAACTGTTTTTT. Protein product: CASSPRGRGIQAEKLFF.